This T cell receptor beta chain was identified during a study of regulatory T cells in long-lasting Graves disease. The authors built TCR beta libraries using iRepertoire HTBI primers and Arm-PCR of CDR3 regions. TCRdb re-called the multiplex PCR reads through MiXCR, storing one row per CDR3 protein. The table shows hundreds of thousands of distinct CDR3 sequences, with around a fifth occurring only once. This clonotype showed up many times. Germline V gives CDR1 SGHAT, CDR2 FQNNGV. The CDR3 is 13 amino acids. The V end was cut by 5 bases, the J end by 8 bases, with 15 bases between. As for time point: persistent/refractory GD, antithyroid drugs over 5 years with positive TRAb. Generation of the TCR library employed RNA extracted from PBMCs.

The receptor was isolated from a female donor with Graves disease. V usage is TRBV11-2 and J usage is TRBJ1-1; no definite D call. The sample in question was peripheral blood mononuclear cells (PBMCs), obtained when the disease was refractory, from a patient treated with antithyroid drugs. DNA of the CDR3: TGTGCCAGCAGCCCGTACAGTGCCGGAGAAGCTTTCTTT. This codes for CASSPYSAGEAFF.